The present entry profiles one TCR beta chain with its context. This clonotype occurred many times. The clone's antigen remains unknown. Base quality data are lacking; no much larger clone is found one base away. Here V drops 2 bases and J drops 5 bases, and the junction holds 7 bases not matched to any gene. From a lookup of the germline V gene, CDR1 and CDR2 are KGHDR and SFDVKD. The CDR3 starts with the cysteine, ends with the phenylalanine, and has 16 residues. Only the CDR3 region is kept as DNA, spanning 48 bases read in frame from base 1. The roughly 39 donors, aged roughly 6 to 100 years, were systemically healthy Caucasian individuals from Russia. Ten milliliters of peripheral blood were collected from each donor into EDTA-treated Vacutainer tubes. Ficoll-Paque density-gradient centrifugation was used to isolate PBMCs, with at least 7 million obtained per sample. Total RNA was extracted from PBMCs with Trizol reagent, with at least 6 micrograms obtained per sample. The percentages of naive CD45RAhigh/CD27high T cells were determined by flow cytometry on a PBMC aliquot from every donor.

Library preparation employed 5' RACE. TCRdb lists the instrument as Illumina HiSeq 2500. A second PCR of roughly 7 to 11 cycles was performed with a sample-barcoded 5' primer and a J-beta primer mix. A unique molecular identifier was introduced onto each TCR beta cDNA molecule by a template-switch 5' adaptor carrying 12 random nucleotides. Each sample yielded at least 2.5 million CDR3-containing paired-end reads. First-strand cDNA was synthesized from all RNA with the Mint cDNA synthesis kit, primed by a TRBC-specific oligonucleotide. Following uracil-DNA glycosylase treatment, all cDNA underwent a first 18-cycle PCR with the universal primers M1SS and BC2_uni_R. Concerning the study's data processing: For normalization, 1 million high-quality reads were randomly selected from each sample, with every read carrying a distinct molecular identifier. Instead of being binned into consensus sequences, reads that shared molecular identifiers were thrown out. MiTCR, run with a Q25 quality threshold and the strictest error-elimination algorithm, handled CDR3 identification, clonotype clustering and error correction. A nonparametric unseen species model using Euler transformation provided a lower-bound estimate of total TCR beta diversity. TCRdb reworked the public reads: Q25 trimming with fastp, MiXCR clone assembly, productive beta chains retained. Identical CDR3 protein sequences are pooled into one entry, listed with their most common genes and DNA. These V and J calls originate from TCRdb's pipeline instead of the authors' own analysis. This sample holds 800,000 to 950,000 distinct CDR3 sequences; roughly 28% were observed only once. Together, the top ten hold 10% to 13% of the sample.

The data were taken from a study of blood T cells in healthy people across ages (dated by TCRdb to about 2015). As for the study more broadly: In model experiments, template switching captured about one uniquely barcoded TCR beta cDNA molecule for every two T cells. Using deep sequencing normalized with unique cDNA molecular identifiers, the study measured how TCR beta repertoire diversity changes with age. The donors were divided into four age groups: young (average around 16 years), middle-aged (around 37), aged (approximately 62) and long-lived (roughly 82). Using the same blood draw, the study looked at two additional independent replicas of 1 million unique cDNA reads for two donors, one aged 18 to 29 and the other aged 80 or older.

The study at large found these results: Observed TCR beta diversity per million T cells fell roughly linearly with age, and a significant reduction was already apparent by age around 39. Because profiling used bulk unsorted PBMCs, naive and antigen-experienced compartments could not be compared conclusively. Because donor CMV infection status was unknown, age-related changes in expanded clonotypes were potentially confounded. Compared with the aged group, the long-lived group had more naive CD4+ T cells, fewer expanded clones and increased TCR diversity, a pattern suggesting age selection. Estimates of total diversity from one million sequenced T cells were regarded as lower bounds and underestimates. Observed TCR beta diversity correlated strongly with the percentage of naive T cells measured by flow cytometry.

These sequences were also reported in another study, on T cells of mothers and their children. From the second report: Nine systemically healthy Caucasian individuals served as donors, namely three mothers together with their six children. cDNA synthesis consumed the entire amount of extracted RNA, loaded at around 1.5 ug RNA in each 15 ul reaction. In the second PCR, the M1S primer introduced both the sample barcodes and 2-4 random nucleotides. More than 8.5 million TCR beta CDR3 reads were obtained from each mother, and about 3 million reads were obtained from each child. In both related and unrelated pairs, thymic selection shapes the output of TCR recombination in a similar way, with inherited differences having only a minor effect. Related mother-child pairs always showed normalized repertoire overlap that was slightly higher than in unrelated mother-child pairs, though the difference was never significant. No persistent microchimeric T cell clones were found, with a detection sensitivity of roughly 100 clones per million clonotypes. The study used deep NGS to compare TCR beta repertoires of mothers and children, seeking features distinguishing related mother-child pairs from unrelated individuals. Mothers averaged roughly 40 +/- 4 years of age and children averaged around 10 +/- 4 years. After adapter ligation with NEBNext reagents, the libraries were sequenced on Illumina HiSeq 2000 with 100+100 nt paired-end reads. To prevent cross-contamination, the mother and child libraries were prepared a month apart and were sequenced in separate runs. For each donor, somewhere between 500,000 and 2,000,000 distinct TCR beta clonotypes were identified. Naive TCR beta clonotypes were estimated from low-frequency clonotypes matched to each donor's FACS-determined naive share, without sorting.

This receptor was taken from a woman aged 35 to 49 in good health. The sample consisted of blood. The sequence joins TRBV24-1 to TRBJ2-5; TRBD1 agrees with 10 junctional bases. The CDR3 sequence is CATSDSPGQGQETQYF. The nucleotide sequence is TGTGCCACCAGTGATTCTCCGGGACAGGGGCAGGAGACCCAGTACTTC.